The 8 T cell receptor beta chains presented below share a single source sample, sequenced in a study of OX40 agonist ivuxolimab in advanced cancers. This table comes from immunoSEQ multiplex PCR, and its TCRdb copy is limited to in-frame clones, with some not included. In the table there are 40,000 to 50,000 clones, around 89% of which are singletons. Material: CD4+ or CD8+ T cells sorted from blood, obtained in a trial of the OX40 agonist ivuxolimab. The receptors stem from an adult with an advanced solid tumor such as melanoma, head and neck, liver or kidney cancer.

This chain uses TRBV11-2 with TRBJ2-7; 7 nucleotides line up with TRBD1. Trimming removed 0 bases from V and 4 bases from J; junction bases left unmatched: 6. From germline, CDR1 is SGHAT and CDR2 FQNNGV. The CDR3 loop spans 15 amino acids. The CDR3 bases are TGTGCCAGCAGCTTAGATCAGGGGGAATGGTACGAGCAGTACTTC. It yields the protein CASSLDQGEWYEQYF. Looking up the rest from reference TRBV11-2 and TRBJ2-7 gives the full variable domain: EAGVAQSPRYKIIEKRQSVAFWCNPISGHATLYWYQQILGQGPKLLIQFQNNGVVDDSQLPKDRFSAERLKGVDSTLKIQPAKLEDSAVYLCASSLDQGEWYEQYFGPGTRLTVT.

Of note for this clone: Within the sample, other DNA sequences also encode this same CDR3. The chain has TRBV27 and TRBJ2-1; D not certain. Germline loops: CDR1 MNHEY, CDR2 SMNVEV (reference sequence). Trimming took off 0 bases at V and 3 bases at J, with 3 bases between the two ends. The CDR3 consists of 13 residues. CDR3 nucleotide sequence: TGTGCCAGCAGTTTATCCCGCTACAATGAGCAGTTCTTC. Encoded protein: CASSLSRYNEQFF.

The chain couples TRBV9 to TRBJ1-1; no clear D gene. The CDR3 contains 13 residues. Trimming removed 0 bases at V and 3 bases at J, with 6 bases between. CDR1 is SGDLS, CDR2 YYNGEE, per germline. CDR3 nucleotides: TGTGCCAGCAGCGTAGGGAGGGACACTGAAGCTTTCTTT. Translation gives CASSVGRDTEAFF.

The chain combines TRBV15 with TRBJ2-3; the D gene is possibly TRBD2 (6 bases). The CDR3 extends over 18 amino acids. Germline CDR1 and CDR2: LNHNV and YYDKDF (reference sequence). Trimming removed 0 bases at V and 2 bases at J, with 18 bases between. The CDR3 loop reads CATSRERATGTHTDTQYF. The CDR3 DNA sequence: TGTGCCACCAGCAGAGAGAGGGCCACGGGGACTCACACAGATACGCAGTATTTT.

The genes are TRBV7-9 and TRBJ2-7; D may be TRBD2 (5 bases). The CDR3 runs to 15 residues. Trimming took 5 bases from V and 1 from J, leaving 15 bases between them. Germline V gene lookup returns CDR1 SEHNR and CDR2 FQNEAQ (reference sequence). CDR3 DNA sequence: TGTGCCAGCAGCCCCGCCCGGGGTCCATCCTACGAGCAGTACTTC. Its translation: CASSPARGPSYEQYF.

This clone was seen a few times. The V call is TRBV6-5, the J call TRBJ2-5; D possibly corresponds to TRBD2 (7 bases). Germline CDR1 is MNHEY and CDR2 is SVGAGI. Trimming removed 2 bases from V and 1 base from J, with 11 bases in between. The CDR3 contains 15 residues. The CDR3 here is CASSYEGGGQETQYF. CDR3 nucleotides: TGTGCCAGCAGTTACGAGGGGGGGGGCCAAGAGACCCAGTACTTC.

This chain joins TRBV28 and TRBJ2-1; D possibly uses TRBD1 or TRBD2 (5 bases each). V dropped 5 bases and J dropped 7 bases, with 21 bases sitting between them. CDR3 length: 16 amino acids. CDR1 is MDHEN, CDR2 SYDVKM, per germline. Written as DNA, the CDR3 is TGTGCCAGCAGTCTCGGGGCAGGAGAGAAATATAATGAGCAGTTCTTC. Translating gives CASSLGAGEKYNEQFF.

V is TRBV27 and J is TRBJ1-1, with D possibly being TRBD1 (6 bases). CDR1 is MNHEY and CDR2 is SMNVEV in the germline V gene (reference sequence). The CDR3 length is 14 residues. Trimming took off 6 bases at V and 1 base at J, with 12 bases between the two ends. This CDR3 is CASSTGMANTEAFF. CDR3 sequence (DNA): TGTGCCAGCAGCACAGGGATGGCGAACACTGAAGCTTTCTTT.